This is a list of T cell receptor beta chains from one sample in a study of technical replicates of blood from a few donors. TCRdb's table, derived via immunoSEQ multiplex PCR, lists solely in-frame clones and lacks some. The repertoire holds 50,000 to 70,000 clones, with 86% as singletons. Specimen: PBMCs. All receptors come from a human donor in good health. Some clones in this sample may be carry-over from other donors' samples. The CDR3 runs from the conserved cysteine through the conserved F or W. The D gene is left open where the match is weak. Clone sizes are given selectively: once, few, many, or a class where the clone is expanded.

V,J,size,D,CDR3,DNA
TRBV6-5,TRBJ2-5,.,TRBD2,CASSMTSGTWETQYF,TGTGCCAGCAGTATGACTAGCGGGACATGGGAGACCCAGTACTTC
TRBV18,TRBJ1-6,.,.,CASSAGGDNSPLHF,TGTGCCAGCTCAGCCGGGGGGGATAATTCACCCCTCCACTTT
TRBV5-6,TRBJ2-2,.,.,CASSDYGGPNTGELFF,TGTGCCAGCAGCGACTACGGCGGCCCGAACACCGGGGAGCTGTTTTTT
TRBV29-1,TRBJ2-4,.,.,CSVEDLDSRGKNIQYF,TGCAGCGTTGAAGATCTCGATTCGCGAGGCAAAAACATTCAGTACTTC
TRBV4-1,TRBJ2-3,.,TRBD2,CASSLTGTSGTDTQYF,TGCGCCAGCAGCCTAACCGGGACTAGTGGCACAGATACGCAGTATTTT
TRBV7-9,TRBJ2-1,once,TRBD2,CASSPQGGRAWNEQFF,TGTGCCAGCAGCCCCCAGGGCGGGAGGGCCTGGAATGAGCAGTTCTTC
TRBV7-8,TRBJ1-1,.,TRBD1,CASSLVLDRVPFF,TGTGCCAGCAGCTTAGTATTGGACAGGGTGCCTTTCTTT
TRBV13,TRBJ2-4,.,.,CASSSTRLGLGIQYF,TGTGCCAGCAGCTCCACCCGGCTAGGACTCGGCATTCAGTACTTC
TRBV6-5,TRBJ1-1,.,TRBD1,CASSPHRQGTEAFF,TGTGCCAGCAGCCCACACCGACAGGGGACTGAAGCTTTCTTT
TRBV7-9,TRBJ2-7,.,.,CASSLFEGAYEQYF,TGTGCCAGCAGCTTATTCGAGGGGGCCTACGAGCAGTACTTC
TRBV29-1,TRBJ1-1,.,.,CSVLGPAGRAFF,TGCAGCGTTCTCGGTCCGGCAGGTAGGGCTTTCTTT
TRBV7-2,TRBJ2-7,.,.,CASSLTRYEQYF,TGTGCCAGCAGCTTAACTAGGTACGAGCAGTACTTC
TRBV4-3,TRBJ2-5,.,.,CASSLGLQPMETQYF,TGCGCCAGCAGCTTGGGACTTCAACCAATGGAGACCCAGTACTTC
TRBV6-5,TRBJ1-5,few,.,CASSYDGVSNQPQHF,TGTGCCAGCAGTTACGACGGGGTTAGCAATCAGCCCCAGCATTTT
TRBV19,TRBJ1-1,once,.,CASSMGANTEAFF,TGTGCCAGTAGTATGGGGGCGAACACTGAAGCTTTCTTT
TRBV18,TRBJ2-7,.,TRBD2,CASSPPRRGVWRGYEQYF,TGTGCCAGCTCACCACCTCGGAGAGGGGTCTGGCGGGGGTACGAGCAGTACTTC
TRBV5-1,TRBJ2-2,.,.,CASSLWGRGDGELFF,TGCGCCAGCAGCTTGTGGGGCAGGGGAGACGGGGAGCTGTTTTTT
TRBV6-1,TRBJ2-7,.,TRBD2,CASSEGGNYEQYF,TGTGCCAGCAGTGAGGGGGGGAACTACGAGCAGTACTTC
TRBV4-2,TRBJ2-5,.,TRBD2,CASSQDSGGGGETQYF,TGTGCCAGCAGCCAAGATTCCGGGGGGGGAGGGGAGACCCAGTACTTC
TRBV19,TRBJ2-6,.,.,CASSIVRGTGANVLTF,TGTGCCAGTAGTATAGTAAGGGGAACCGGGGCCAACGTCCTGACTTTC
TRBV19,TRBJ1-1,.,.,CASSFVFLAGEGTEAFF,TGTGCCAGTAGCTTCGTCTTTCTGGCAGGGGAAGGCACTGAAGCTTTCTTT
TRBV7-3,TRBJ2-5,.,TRBD2,CASSPVGNGGKTQYF,TGTGCCAGCAGCCCCGTGGGCAACGGGGGGAAGACCCAGTACTTC
TRBV19,TRBJ1-1,.,.,CASSIQRVSNTEAFF,TGTGCCAGTAGTATCCAGAGGGTCTCGAACACTGAAGCTTTCTTT
TRBV29-1,TRBJ2-7,.,TRBD1,CSVGQGTAYEQYF,TGCAGCGTTGGACAAGGGACAGCCTACGAGCAGTACTTC
TRBV13,TRBJ2-1,.,TRBD2,CASSLEGSGREGQFF,TGTGCCAGCAGCTTAGAAGGTAGCGGGAGAGAGGGGCAGTTCTTC
TRBV9,TRBJ2-7,.,TRBD1,CASSETGGTLYHEQYF,TGTGCCAGCAGCGAAACAGGGGGCACGTTGTACCACGAGCAGTACTTC
TRBV7-3,TRBJ2-3,.,.,CASSLPRGDNTDTQYF,TGTGCCAGCAGCTTACCCAGGGGAGACAACACAGATACGCAGTATTTT
TRBV2,TRBJ2-3,.,.,CASSVIGGGAQYF,TGTGCCAGCAGTGTCATTGGTGGCGGGGCGCAGTATTTT
TRBV7-9,TRBJ2-1,.,.,CASSLAPSGEQFF,TGTGCCAGCAGCTTAGCGCCCTCGGGTGAGCAGTTCTTC
TRBV9,TRBJ2-1,.,.,CASSASGNSYNEQFF,TGTGCCAGCAGCGCCAGCGGAAACTCCTACAATGAGCAGTTCTTC
TRBV7-9,TRBJ2-5,once,TRBD2,CASSSLAGGQETQYF,TGTGCCAGCAGCTCTCTAGCGGGGGGGCAAGAGACCCAGTACTTC
TRBV13,TRBJ2-1,few,TRBD1,CASSRTGQLYNEQFF,TGTGCCAGCAGCCGTACGGGACAGCTTTACAATGAGCAGTTCTTC
TRBV7-9,TRBJ2-7,.,.,CASSRPRHVSYEQYF,TGTGCCAGCAGCCGCCCCAGACACGTCTCCTACGAGCAGTACTTC
TRBV7-9,TRBJ1-2,.,TRBD1,CASSLVTGGQTYGYTF,TGTGCCAGCAGCTTAGTTACAGGGGGCCAAACCTATGGCTACACCTTC
TRBV5-4,TRBJ2-2,.,TRBD1,CASMVRGQVGELFF,TGTGCCAGCATGGTCAGGGGGCAGGTCGGGGAGCTGTTTTTT